The 10 T cell receptor beta chains listed next were all sequenced from one sample in a study of shared clonotypes between healthy human individuals. Sequencing was performed with immunoSEQ multiplex PCR; in TCRdb, only in-frame clones are kept and a portion is missing. The table has about 340,000 clones, 70% to 75% seen once. The sequencing sample was made of memory CD4+ T cells sorted from blood. Subset: CD45RA-negative fraction. The receptors stem from a young man in good health.

This clone was counted once. This rearrangement joins TRBV30 to TRBJ1-5; D is uncertain. Trimming pared 3 bases from V and 3 bases from J, leaving 9 bases between. Per the germline V gene, CDR1 is GTSNPN and CDR2 is SVGIG (reference sequence). The CDR3 runs 13 residues. The chain's CDR3 is CAWSPILNQPQHF. CDR3 DNA: TGTGCCTGGAGCCCAATCCTCAATCAGCCCCAGCATTTT.

The V and J genes are TRBV29-1 and TRBJ2-5, with a possible D match to TRBD1 (6 bases). This CDR3 contains 12 residues. Trimming took 3 bases from V and 2 from J, leaving 7 bases between them. CDR1 SQVTM and CDR2 ANQGSEA come from the germline V gene. The CDR3 reads CSVDQGQETQYF. The CDR3 bases are TGCAGCGTTGATCAGGGGCAAGAGACCCAGTACTTC.

The chain joins TRBV27 to TRBJ2-5, with unresolved D. V lost 5 bases, J lost 3 bases, and 7 bases lay in between. Germline CDR1 is MNHEY and CDR2 is SMNVEV (reference sequence). The CDR3 totals 12 residues. CDR3 sequence reads: CASSRPKETQYF. The DNA for the CDR3 is TGTGCCAGCAGTAGACCCAAAGAGACCCAGTACTTC.

The chain links TRBV11-2 to TRBJ2-7, with a weak D call TRBD2 (6 bases). The CDR3 extends over 16 amino acids. With 2 bases removed from V and 2 bases from J, the gap between germline ends came to 16 bases. In germline, CDR1 is SGHAT, CDR2 FQNNGV. The CDR3 DNA reads TGTGCCAGCAGCTTAAGGGAGGCTCCCCTCGCCTACGAGCAGTACTTC. Translation gives CASSLREAPLAYEQYF.

The rearrangement uses TRBV6-1 and TRBJ1-1; no reliable D call. V shed 11 bases and J shed 0 bases, with 16 bases lying between them. Germline V lookup: CDR1 MNHNS, CDR2 SASEGT. There are 14 residues in the CDR3. The CDR3: CAHSGIRLNTEAFF. DNA of the CDR3: TGTGCCCACAGCGGAATCAGATTGAACACTGAAGCTTTCTTT.

This chain links TRBV7-9 with TRBJ1-1, with D perhaps TRBD1 (6 bases). V lost 5 bases, J lost 2 bases, and 9 bases lay in between. Germline CDR1 SEHNR, CDR2 FQNEAQ (reference sequence). This CDR3 region has 13 residues. This chain's CDR3 is CASSVQGNTEAFF. CDR3 sequence (DNA): TGTGCCAGCAGCGTACAGGGTAACACTGAAGCTTTCTTT.

The chain is built from TRBV6-1 and TRBJ2-2; 10 bases agree with TRBD2. The CDR3 is made up of 16 amino acids. Germline trimming cut 2 bases from V and 4 bases from J; bases unmatched to any gene: 4. The V gene's germline CDR1 is MNHNS and CDR2 SASEGT. The CDR3 protein is CASSEIGTSATGELFF. CDR3 sequence (DNA): TGTGCCAGCAGTGAAATCGGGACTAGCGCCACCGGGGAGCTGTTTTTT.

V and J are TRBV20-1 and TRBJ2-1; 7 bases map to TRBD1. V lost 6 bases, J lost 8 bases, and 4 bases stayed unmatched. Per germline, CDR1 DFQATT and CDR2 SNEGSKA (reference sequence). The CDR3 has 11 residues. CDR3 in amino acids: CSAPGGYEQFF. In nucleotides, the CDR3 is TGCAGTGCGCCAGGGGGATATGAGCAGTTCTTC.

The chain carries TRBV19 and TRBJ1-4, with TRBD1 as a possible D gene (6 bases). Germline CDR1 and CDR2: LNHDA and SQIVND (reference sequence). The CDR3 contains 15 residues. The V gene lost 5 bases and the J gene lost 7 bases, with 17 bases spanning the gap. The CDR3 loop reads CASSPGATAGEKLFF. CDR3 DNA: TGTGCCAGTAGTCCAGGGGCGACAGCGGGTGAAAAACTGTTTTTT.

This clone was seen once. J is TRBJ2-7 and V is TRBV7-6; no reliable D call. Germline V gives CDR1 SGHVS, CDR2 FNYEAQ. The CDR3 runs to 13 residues. The germline V and J ends were trimmed by 0 bases and 4 bases, with 7 bases remaining between them. The CDR3 DNA is TGTGCCAGCAGCTTAGCCGGCGGATACGAGCAGTACTTC. Amino acids: CASSLAGGYEQYF.